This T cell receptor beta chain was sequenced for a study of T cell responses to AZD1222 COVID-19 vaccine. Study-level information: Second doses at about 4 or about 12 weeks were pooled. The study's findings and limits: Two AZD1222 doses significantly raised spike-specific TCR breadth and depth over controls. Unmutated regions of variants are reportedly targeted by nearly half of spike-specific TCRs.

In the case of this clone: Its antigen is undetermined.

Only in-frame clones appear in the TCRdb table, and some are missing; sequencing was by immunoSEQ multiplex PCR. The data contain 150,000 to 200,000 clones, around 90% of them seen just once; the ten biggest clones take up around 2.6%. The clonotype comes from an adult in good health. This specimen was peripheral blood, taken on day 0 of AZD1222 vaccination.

DNA for the CDR3: TGTGCCAGCAGTGAGGCTGAGGGGCTCTATGGCTACACCTTC. Its translation is CASSEAEGLYGYTF. The chain employs TRBV2 and TRBJ1-2; possibly TRBD1 for D (5 bases). The V gene's germline CDR1 is SNHLY and CDR2 FYNNEI. V was trimmed by 3 bases and J by 4 bases, leaving 12 bases between them. The CDR3 runs to 14 residues.